Listed here is a single T cell receptor (beta chain). This clonotype was found many times. What this receptor recognizes is not known. Nothing much larger sits one base from this clone, and base qualities are not available. The record originates from a study of T cells in Graves' hyperthyroidism and ophthalmopathy (dated by TCRdb to about 2019). For the wider study: A discovery cohort of around 98 patients, about 40 with Graves' ophthalmopathy and about 58 with stable Graves' hyperthyroidism, was used to find distinguishing TCR V-J signatures. Prospective prediction of ophthalmopathy was tested in an independent validation cohort consisting of 18 to 20 hyperthyroidism patients and around 16 patients who later progressed to ophthalmopathy. Following sampling, methimazole starting at 30 mg daily was given to hyperthyroidism patients, and high-dose intravenous methylprednisolone was given to ophthalmopathy patients. In addition, the study compared T-cell repertoires in thyroid tissue and in blood from several Graves' hyperthyroidism patients. The paper describes TCR Vbeta CDR3 sequencing of about 140 peripheral blood samples, made up of under 50 ophthalmopathy patients, roughly 80 hyperthyroidism patients and some 17 progressor patients. The approximately 100 discovery patients were divided at random into training and test sets in a 7:3 ratio.

The germline ends are 11 bases apart after V is trimmed by 6 bases and J by 6 bases. As encoded in the germline V gene, CDR1 is SQVTM while CDR2 is ANQGSEA. Including the terminal cysteine and phenylalanine, the CDR3 comprises 12 residues. The only DNA kept is the CDR3, 36 bases in frame from the first base. Exclusion was applied to patients with uncontrolled infections, other autoimmune diseases, pregnancy or lactation. Diagnoses were established on the basis of clinical symptoms, serum thyroxine and TRAb, thyroid ultrasound, and orbital computed tomography. Total RNA was extracted with Trizol reagent, and quality was checked on an Agilent 2100 Bioanalyzer. The TCR beta CDR3 regions were amplified from RNA transcripts. For the first round of RT-PCR on the TCR CDR3, the HTBI primer set was used together with the Qiagen OneStep RT-PCR kit. The libraries were constructed in a second round of multiplex PCR and then size-selected and purified. Sequencing of the libraries was done on an Illumina HiSeq2000 using paired-end 100 bp reads. Regarding the original processing steps: SOAPnuke was used to process the raw data, removing reads that contained adapters or uncalled bases, had a mean Phred below 15, or lacked an exact match to the constant primer or identifier. High-quality paired reads were merged using COPE v1.2.5, and each unique nucleotide sequence was defined as a clonotype. MiTCR v1.1 was used to align the clonotypes against IMGT TRBV, TRBD and TRBJ reference segments. Only V-J combinations with frequency above 0.0001, covering 99.2% of repertoires, were analysed. The TCS score was defined as the ratio of F50 (clonal expansion) to E x V (chaos), calculated using BLOSUM62-based TCRdist between CDR3 peptides within each V-J. Welch's t-statistics and random forest reduced just over 500 V-J features to fewer than 15, which were used in a naive Bayes classifier (R e1071). The Morisita-Horn index was used to measure how similar the thyroid and blood repertoires were. TCRdb took the public reads, trimmed them with fastp at Q25, ran MiXCR for clone calling and kept in-frame beta chains. Each CDR3 protein gets just one entry, which takes the most common genes and DNA from the rows behind it. In this record, the V and J calls reflect TCRdb's handling and not the investigators' own analysis. For this sample the table gives 500,000 to 800,000 distinct CDR3 sequences, of which less than 45% were detected only once. The leading ten clones occupy about 7.2% of the sample.

Here is what the overall study found, with its caveats: Most expanded thyroid clonotypes (frequency above 0.001) were also detected in blood, a finding suggesting that blood repertoires may reflect thyroid immune responses. In validation, the model predicted progression to ophthalmopathy a median of about 6.5 months before onset, with roughly 70% sensitivity and about 75% specificity. Ophthalmopathy was separated from stable hyperthyroidism by a 13 V-J signature model, with 85% to 90% sensitivity and 81% to 82% specificity obtained in cross-validation and 80%/75% obtained in testing. Sample size was not statistically predetermined, and investigators were not blinded to group allocation.

The sequence came from an adult man with Graves' disease, either hyperthyroidism or ophthalmopathy (not recorded which). The rearrangement combines TRBV29-1 with TRBJ2-2; TRBD1 is a possible D gene, resting on 5 matching bases. The sequencing sample was made of peripheral blood or thyroid tissue (not recorded which). The encoded CDR3 is CSVPQGSGELFF. The bases are TGCAGCGTGCCCCAGGGTTCCGGGGAGCTGTTTTTT.